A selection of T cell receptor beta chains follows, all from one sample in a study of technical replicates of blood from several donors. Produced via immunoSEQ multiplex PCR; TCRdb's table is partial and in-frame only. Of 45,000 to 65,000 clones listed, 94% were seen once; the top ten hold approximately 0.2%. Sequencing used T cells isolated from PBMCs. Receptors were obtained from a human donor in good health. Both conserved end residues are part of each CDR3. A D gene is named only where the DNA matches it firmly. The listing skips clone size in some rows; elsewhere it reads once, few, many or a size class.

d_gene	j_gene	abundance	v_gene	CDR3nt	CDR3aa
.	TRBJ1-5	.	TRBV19	TGTGCCAGTAAGCTTGGACAGCTAAATCAGCCCCAGCATTTT	CASKLGQLNQPQHF
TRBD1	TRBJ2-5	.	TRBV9	TGTGCCAGCAGCGCGACAGGGTGGGAGACCCAGTACTTC	CASSATGWETQYF
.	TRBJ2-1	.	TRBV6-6	TGTGCCAGCAGTTACAACGCGGTGACTGAGCAGTTCTTC	CASSYNAVTEQFF
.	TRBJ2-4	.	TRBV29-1	TGCAGCGTTGAAGAGTACAGAAAATTAGCCAAAAACATTCAGTACTTC	CSVEEYRKLAKNIQYF
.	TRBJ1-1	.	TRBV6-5	TGTGCCAGCAGTTACTCTCTTTTGACAACTGAAGCTTTCTTT	CASSYSLLTTEAFF
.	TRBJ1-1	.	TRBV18	TGTGCCAGCTCACCACCATCCGGCGGGGGGACGGGCACTGAAGCTTTCTTT	CASSPPSGGGTGTEAFF
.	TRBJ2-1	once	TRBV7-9	TGTGCCAGCAGCTTTTCGGGCTCCTGGGAGGTCTTC	CASSFSGSWEVF
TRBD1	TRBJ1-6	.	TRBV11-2	TGTGCCAGCAGCCCCCGGACAGGAAATTCACCCCTCCACTTT	CASSPRTGNSPLHF
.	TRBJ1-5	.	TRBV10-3	TGTGCCGTCACGGTAAAAGGCAATCAGCCCCAGCATTTT	CAVTVKGNQPQHF
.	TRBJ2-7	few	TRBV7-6	TGTGCCAGCAGCTTAATACAGGATCCCTACGAGCAGTACTTC	CASSLIQDPYEQYF
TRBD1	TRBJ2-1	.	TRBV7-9	TGTGCCAGCAGCATCTCAACAGGGGAATACAATGAGCAGTTCTTC	CASSISTGEYNEQFF
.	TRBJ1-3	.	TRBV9	TGTGCCAGCAGCGTCTCCATGGCAGGAAACACCATATATTTT	CASSVSMAGNTIYF
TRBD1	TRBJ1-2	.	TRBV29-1	TGCAGCGCCGAGGGACAGGGGGGCTATGGCTACACCTTC	CSAEGQGGYGYTF
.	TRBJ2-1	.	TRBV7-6	TGTGCCAGCAGCGGAAGGGGATATGAGCAGTTCTTC	CASSGRGYEQFF
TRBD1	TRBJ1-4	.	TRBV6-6	TGTGCCAGCAGAAACGAGGGACAGTCAACTAATGAAAAACTGTTTTTT	CASRNEGQSTNEKLFF
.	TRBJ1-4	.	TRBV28	TGTGCCAGCAGTGCGCCTAATGAAAAACTGTTTTTT	CASSAPNEKLFF
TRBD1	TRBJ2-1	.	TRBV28	TGTGCCAGCTTGGGTCCGGGACAGGGGCAAAATGAGCAGTTCTTC	CASLGPGQGQNEQFF
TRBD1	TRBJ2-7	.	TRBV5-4	TGTGCCAGCAGCTTGGCTCCTGGACAGGGGTCAGAACGGTACTTC	CASSLAPGQGSERYF
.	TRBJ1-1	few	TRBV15	TGTGCCACCAGCAGAGGAGGGTTGGGTAACACTGAAGCTTTCTTT	CATSRGGLGNTEAFF
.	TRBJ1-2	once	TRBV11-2	TGTGCCAGCAGCCACCCTAGCTTGGACGACATCTATGGCTACACCTTC	CASSHPSLDDIYGYTF
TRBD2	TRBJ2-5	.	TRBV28	TGTGCCAGCGGATTAGCGGGATCGGCAGAGACCCAGTACTTC	CASGLAGSAETQYF
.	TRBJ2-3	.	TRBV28	TGTGCCAGCAGTTTTAGTGGAGTAGCAGATACGCAGTATTTT	CASSFSGVADTQYF
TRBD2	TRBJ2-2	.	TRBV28	TGTGCCAGCAGTTTATCGGGGGGGACCGGGGAGCTGTTTTTT	CASSLSGGTGELFF
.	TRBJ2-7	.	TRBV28	TGTGCCAGCACGCTAGCGCGATTCTACGAGCAGTACTTC	CASTLARFYEQYF
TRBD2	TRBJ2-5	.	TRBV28	TGTGCCAGCAGCCCCGATACGTTTCTAGCGGGAATATCAGGAGAAAAAGAGACCCAGTACTTC	CASSPDTFLAGISGEKETQYF
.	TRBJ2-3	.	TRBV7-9	TGTGCCAGCAGCCTCACTAGATCCGTCGGAGATACGCAGTATTTT	CASSLTRSVGDTQYF
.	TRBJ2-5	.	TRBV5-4	TGTGCCAGCAGCTCGAAACAGGGGAGGTTGGAGACCCAGTACTTC	CASSSKQGRLETQYF
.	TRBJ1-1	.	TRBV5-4	TGTGCCAGCAGCTGGCGAATGACGGAGCACACTGAAGCTTTCTTT	CASSWRMTEHTEAFF
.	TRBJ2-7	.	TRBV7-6	TGTGCCAGCAGCTTGAGGCGCGAAGGGGACGAGCAGTACTTC	CASSLRREGDEQYF
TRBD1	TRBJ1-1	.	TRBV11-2	TGTGCCAGCAGCTCTTTAAGGACAGGGAAGGCTTTCTTT	CASSSLRTGKAFF
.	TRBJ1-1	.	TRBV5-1	TGCGCCAGCAAGATTGGGACTGACACTGAAGCTTTCTTT	CASKIGTDTEAFF
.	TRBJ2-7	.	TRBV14	TGTGCCAGCAGCCAGCTGACAGATCCCGAGCAGTACTTC	CASSQLTDPEQYF
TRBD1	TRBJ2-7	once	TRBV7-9	TGTGCCAGCAGCCCATTTTATCCCCCCGGTACAGGGGTCTACGAGCAGTACTTC	CASSPFYPPGTGVYEQYF
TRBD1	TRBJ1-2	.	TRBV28	TGTGCCAGCAGAATGGGACAGGGGGACTATGGCTACACCTTC	CASRMGQGDYGYTF
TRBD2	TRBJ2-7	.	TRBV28	TGTGCCAGCAGTGTAGCGGGACACTACGAGCAGTACTTC	CASSVAGHYEQYF
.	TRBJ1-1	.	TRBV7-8	TGTGCCAGCAGCTTCGGGGTTACCACAGTCTATGAAGCTTTCTTT	CASSFGVTTVYEAFF
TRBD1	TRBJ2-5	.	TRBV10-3	TGTGCCATCAGTGAGTCGGGACAGGGGTACGAGACCCAGTACTTC	CAISESGQGYETQYF
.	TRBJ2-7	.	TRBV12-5	TGTGCTAGTGGTTTACCGAGGAAGAGGGAGCAGTACTTC	CASGLPRKREQYF
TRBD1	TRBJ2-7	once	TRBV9	TGTGCCAGCAGCGTAGGCGGACAGGCTACCTACGAGCAGTACTTC	CASSVGGQATYEQYF
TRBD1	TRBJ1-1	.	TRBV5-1	TGCGCCAGCAGCAGGGACAGCAACACTGAAGCTTTCTTT	CASSRDSNTEAFF
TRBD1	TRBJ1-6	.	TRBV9	TGTGCCAGCAGCTTACGGACAGGGCAGGATTCACCCCTCCACTTT	CASSLRTGQDSPLHF
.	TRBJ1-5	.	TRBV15	TGTGCCACCAGCAGAGATTTGGGCAGTGTGCCTTATCAGCCCCAGCATTTT	CATSRDLGSVPYQPQHF
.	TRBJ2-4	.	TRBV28	TGTGCCAGCAGTTTAGGGCCACAAAAGAATCAGTACTTC	CASSLGPQKNQYF
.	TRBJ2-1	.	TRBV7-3	TGTGCCAGCAGCTTAAGGTCAGGGGGGATTTACAATGAGCAGTTCTTC	CASSLRSGGIYNEQFF
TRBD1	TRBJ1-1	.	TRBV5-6	TGTGCCAGCAGTCTTCGACAGGGTGGCTATAACACTGAAGCTTTCTTT	CASSLRQGGYNTEAFF
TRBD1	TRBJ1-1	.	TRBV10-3	TGTGCCATCAGGACAGGGACGGGTAACACTGAAGCTTTCTTT	CAIRTGTGNTEAFF
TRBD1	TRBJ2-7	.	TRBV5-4	TGTGCCAGCAGCACTAAGACAGGGGGCTCTCGGGAGCAGTACTTC	CASSTKTGGSREQYF
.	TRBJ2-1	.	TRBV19	TGTGCCAGTACGGGGTGGGACAAAAACAATGAGCAGTTCTTC	CASTGWDKNNEQFF
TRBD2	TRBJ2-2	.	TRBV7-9	TGTGCCAGCAGCTTAGGGACTAGATTCCCCGGGGAGCTGTTTTTT	CASSLGTRFPGELFF
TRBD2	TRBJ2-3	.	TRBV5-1	TGCGCCAGCACTCTAGCGGGGGGGACAGATACGCAGTATTTT	CASTLAGGTDTQYF
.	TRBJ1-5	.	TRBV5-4	TGTGCCAGCAGCCCGGACAGTTTGGGGCCCCAGCATTTT	CASSPDSLGPQHF
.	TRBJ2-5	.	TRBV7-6	TGTGCCAGCAGCCCTGGGGCCGCCCAAGAGACCCAGTACTTC	CASSPGAAQETQYF
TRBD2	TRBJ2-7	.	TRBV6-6	TGTGCCAGCAGTTACCTAGCGGGAGCTGGCGAGCAGTACTTC	CASSYLAGAGEQYF
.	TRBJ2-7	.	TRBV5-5	TGTGCCAGCAGCCCGGAGTTTGGCTCCACCTACGAGCAGTACTTC	CASSPEFGSTYEQYF
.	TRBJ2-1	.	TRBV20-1	TGCAGTGCCAGTCACAATGAGCAGTTCTTC	CSASHNEQFF
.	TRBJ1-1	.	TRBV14	TGTGCCAGCAGCCATTCAAGGGGACAAGTGAACACTGAAGCTTTCTTT	CASSHSRGQVNTEAFF
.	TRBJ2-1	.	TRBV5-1	TGCGCCAGCAGCTTGTTGGGGAGCTCCTACAATGAGCAGTTCTTC	CASSLLGSSYNEQFF
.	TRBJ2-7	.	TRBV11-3	TGTGCCAGCAGCTCCGCGGGGAGCCGCTACGAGCAGTACTTC	CASSSAGSRYEQYF
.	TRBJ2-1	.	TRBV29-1	TGCAGCGGACGCAACAGGGCGGTGCGGCATGAGCAGTTCTTC	CSGRNRAVRHEQFF
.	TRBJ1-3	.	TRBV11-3	TGTGCCAGCAGCTTAGCCATTCGAAACACCATATATTTT	CASSLAIRNTIYF